The clone carrying this T cell receptor (beta chain) was found a few times. Its antigen is not known. Each CDR3 protein gets one entry after TCRdb re-called the reads with MiXCR. The sample yields hundreds of thousands of distinct CDR3 sequences, less than 25% seen once. The germline V and J ends were trimmed by 5 bases and 13 bases, with 15 bases remaining between them. CDR1 and CDR2 (germline): SEHNR, FQNEAQ (reference sequence). The CDR3 has 13 residues. The record originates from a study of T cell repertoires in cytomegalovirus infection. For the study at large: It can be stated that public TCR beta signatures indicated CMV infection as well as a matching HLA type.

Study outcomes and limitations: Cumulative public TCR beta family frequency identified carriers of CMV plus the relevant HLA.

Source material: CD8+ T cells from PBMCs. The chain links TRBV7-9 to TRBJ1-6; D uncertain. This TCR derives from a human donor in good health (CMV status not recorded). Some clones in this sample may be carry-over from other donors' samples. DNA for the CDR3: TGTGCCAGCAGCCCCTTTTCAAGTGGGCCCCTCCACTTT. This gives the protein CASSPFSSGPLHF.